The clone carrying this T cell receptor (beta chain) appeared many times. The antigen remains unidentified. This record comes from a study of neurological immune-mediated disorders. The CDR3 covers 13 residues. The ends were cut back, 3 bases at V and 6 bases at J, with 9 bases in the middle. Germline loops: CDR1 MGHDK, CDR2 SYGVNS. Notes on the study in general: Across subjects, no CDR3 amino acid sequence appeared in expanded clones of more than one subject, a finding that suggested private repertoires in all groups.

cDNA was made by 5'RACE with 10-nucleotide random UMIs. TCRdb independently ran MiXCR on the 5' RACE reads; one entry per CDR3 protein. The data show tens of thousands of distinct CDR3 sequences, roughly 23% seen once. The chain uses TRBV25-1 and TRBJ1-5; weak D call: TRBD1 (6 bases). The sequenced material came from PBMCs. This sequence originates from a woman aged 70-85 years in good health. The CDR3 DNA sequence: TGTGCCAGCAGTGACCCCAGGGGTCAGCCCCAGCATTTT. It yields the protein CASSDPRGQPQHF.